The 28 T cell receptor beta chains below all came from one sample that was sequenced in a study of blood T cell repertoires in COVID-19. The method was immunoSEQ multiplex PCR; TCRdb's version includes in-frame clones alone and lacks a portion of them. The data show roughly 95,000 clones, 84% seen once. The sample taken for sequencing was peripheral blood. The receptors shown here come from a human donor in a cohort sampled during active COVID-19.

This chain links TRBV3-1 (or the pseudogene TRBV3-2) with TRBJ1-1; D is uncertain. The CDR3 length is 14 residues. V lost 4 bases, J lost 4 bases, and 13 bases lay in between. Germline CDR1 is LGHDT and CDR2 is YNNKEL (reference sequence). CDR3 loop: CASSPTVSSTEAFF. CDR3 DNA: TGTGCCAGCAGCCCTACGGTTTCGAGCACTGAAGCTTTCTTT.

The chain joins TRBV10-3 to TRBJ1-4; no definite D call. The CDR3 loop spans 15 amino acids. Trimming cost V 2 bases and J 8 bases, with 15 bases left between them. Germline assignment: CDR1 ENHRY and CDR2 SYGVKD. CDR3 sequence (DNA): TGTGCCATCAGTGAGCGCGGCCCTACCTCCGAAAAACTGTTTTTT. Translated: CAISERGPTSEKLFF.

CDR3 nucleotides: TGCGCCAGCAGCCAAGTCCCACCAGGGGCTGGAAACACCATATATTTT. Translating it yields CASSQVPPGAGNTIYF. The chain recombines TRBV4-1 with TRBJ1-3; D perhaps matches TRBD1 (6 bases). This CDR3 spans 16 amino acids. CDR1 MGHRA and CDR2 YSYEKL come from the germline V gene. V lost 1 base, J lost 2 bases, and 12 bases lay in between.

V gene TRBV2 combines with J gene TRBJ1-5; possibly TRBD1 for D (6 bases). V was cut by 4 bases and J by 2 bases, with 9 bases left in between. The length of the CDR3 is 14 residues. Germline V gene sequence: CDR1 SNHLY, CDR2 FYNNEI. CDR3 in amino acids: CASSGSGGNQPQHF. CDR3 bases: TGTGCCAGCAGTGGTTCAGGGGGCAATCAGCCCCAGCATTTT.

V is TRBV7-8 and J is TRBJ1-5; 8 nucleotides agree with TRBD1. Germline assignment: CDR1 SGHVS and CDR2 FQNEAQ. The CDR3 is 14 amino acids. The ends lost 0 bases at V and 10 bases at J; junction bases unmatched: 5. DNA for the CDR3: TGTGCCAGCAGCTTAGCGGACAGGGAGTTCCCCCAGCATTTT. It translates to CASSLADREFPQHF.

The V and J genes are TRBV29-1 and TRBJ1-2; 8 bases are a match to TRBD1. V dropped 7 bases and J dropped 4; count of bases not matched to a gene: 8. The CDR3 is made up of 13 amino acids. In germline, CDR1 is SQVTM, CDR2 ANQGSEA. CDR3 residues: CSADPGGGYGYTF. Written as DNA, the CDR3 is TGCAGCGCCGACCCAGGGGGCGGCTATGGCTACACCTTC. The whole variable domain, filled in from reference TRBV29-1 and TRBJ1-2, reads SAVISQKPSRDICQRGTSLTIQCQVDSQVTMMFWYRQQPGQSLTLIATANQGSEATYESGFVIDKFPISRPNLTFSTLTVSNMSPEDSSIYLCSADPGGGYGYTFGSGTRLTVV.

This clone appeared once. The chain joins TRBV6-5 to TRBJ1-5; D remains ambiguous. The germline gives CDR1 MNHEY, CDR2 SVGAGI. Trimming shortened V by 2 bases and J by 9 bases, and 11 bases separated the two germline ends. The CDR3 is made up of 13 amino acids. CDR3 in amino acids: CASSYSSPGPQHF. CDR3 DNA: TGTGCCAGCAGTTACAGTTCCCCGGGGCCCCAGCATTTT.

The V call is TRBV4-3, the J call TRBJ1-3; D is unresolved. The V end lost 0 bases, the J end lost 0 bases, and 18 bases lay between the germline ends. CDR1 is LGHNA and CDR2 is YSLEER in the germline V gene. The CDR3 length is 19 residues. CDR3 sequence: CASSQDRPGQALSGNTIYF. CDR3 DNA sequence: TGCGCCAGCAGCCAAGATCGGCCTGGGCAGGCCCTCTCTGGAAACACCATATATTTT.

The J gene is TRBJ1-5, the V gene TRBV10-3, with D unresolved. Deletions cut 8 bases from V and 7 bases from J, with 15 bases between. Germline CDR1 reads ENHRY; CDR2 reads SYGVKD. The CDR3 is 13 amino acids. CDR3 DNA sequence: TGTGCCATCTCAAGCGACTCTAAGCAGCCCCAGCATTTT. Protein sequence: CAISSDSKQPQHF.

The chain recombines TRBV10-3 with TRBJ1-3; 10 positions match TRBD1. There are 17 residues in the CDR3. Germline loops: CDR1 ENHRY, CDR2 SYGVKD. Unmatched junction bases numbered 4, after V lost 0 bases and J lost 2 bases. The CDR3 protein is CAISESGTGVAGNTIYF. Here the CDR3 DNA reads TGTGCCATCAGTGAGTCAGGGACAGGGGTGGCTGGAAACACCATATATTTT.

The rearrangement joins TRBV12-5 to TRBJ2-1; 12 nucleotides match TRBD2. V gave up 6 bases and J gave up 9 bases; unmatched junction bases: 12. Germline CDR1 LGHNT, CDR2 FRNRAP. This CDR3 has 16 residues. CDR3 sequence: CASGPRLAGAQGEQFF. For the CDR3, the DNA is TGTGCTAGTGGCCCCCGACTAGCGGGAGCTCAGGGTGAGCAGTTCTTC.

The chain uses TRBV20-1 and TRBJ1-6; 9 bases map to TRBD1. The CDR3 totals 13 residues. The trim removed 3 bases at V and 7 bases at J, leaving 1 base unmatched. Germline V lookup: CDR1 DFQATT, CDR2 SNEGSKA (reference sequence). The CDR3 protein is CSASTGGNSPLHF. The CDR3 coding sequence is TGCAGTGCTAGTACAGGGGGCAATTCACCCCTCCACTTT.

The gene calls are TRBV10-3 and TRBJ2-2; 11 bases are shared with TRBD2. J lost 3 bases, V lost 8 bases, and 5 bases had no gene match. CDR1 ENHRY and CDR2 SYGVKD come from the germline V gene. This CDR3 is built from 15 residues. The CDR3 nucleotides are TGTGCCATCGGTTCTAGCGGGGGGCACACCGGGGAGCTGTTTTTT. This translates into CAIGSSGGHTGELFF.

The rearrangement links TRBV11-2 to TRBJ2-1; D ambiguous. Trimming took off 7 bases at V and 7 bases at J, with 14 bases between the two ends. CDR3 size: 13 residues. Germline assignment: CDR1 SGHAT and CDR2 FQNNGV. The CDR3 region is CASTSELVNEQFF. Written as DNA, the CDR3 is TGTGCCAGCACCTCGGAGCTAGTTAATGAGCAGTTCTTC. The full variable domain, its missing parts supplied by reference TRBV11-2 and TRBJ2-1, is EAGVAQSPRYKIIEKRQSVAFWCNPISGHATLYWYQQILGQGPKLLIQFQNNGVVDDSQLPKDRFSAERLKGVDSTLKIQPAKLEDSAVYLCASTSELVNEQFFGPGTRLTVL.

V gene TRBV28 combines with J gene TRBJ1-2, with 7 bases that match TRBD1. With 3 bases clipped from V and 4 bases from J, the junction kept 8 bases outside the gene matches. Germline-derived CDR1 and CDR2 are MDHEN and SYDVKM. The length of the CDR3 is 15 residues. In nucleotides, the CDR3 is TGTGCCAGCAGTTTGACCAACGGACAGGTCTATGGCTACACCTTC. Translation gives CASSLTNGQVYGYTF.

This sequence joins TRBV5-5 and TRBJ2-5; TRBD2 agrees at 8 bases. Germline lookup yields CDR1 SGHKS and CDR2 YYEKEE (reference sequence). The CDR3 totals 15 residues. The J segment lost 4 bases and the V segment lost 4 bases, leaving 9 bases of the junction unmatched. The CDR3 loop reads CASSTVAGNLETQYF. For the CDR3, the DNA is TGTGCCAGCAGCACGGTAGCGGGGAACTTAGAGACCCAGTACTTC.

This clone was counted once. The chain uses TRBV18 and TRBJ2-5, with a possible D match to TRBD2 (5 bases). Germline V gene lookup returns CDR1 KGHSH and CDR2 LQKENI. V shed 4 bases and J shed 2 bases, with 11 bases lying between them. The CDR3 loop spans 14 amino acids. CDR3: CASSLVGEQETQYF. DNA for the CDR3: TGTGCCAGCTCACTGGTCGGGGAACAAGAGACCCAGTACTTC.

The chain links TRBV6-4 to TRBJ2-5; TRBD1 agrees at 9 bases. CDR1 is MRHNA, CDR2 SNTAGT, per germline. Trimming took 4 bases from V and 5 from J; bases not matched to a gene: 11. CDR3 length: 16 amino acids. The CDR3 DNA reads TGTGCCAGCAGTGGCTATCCGGGACAGGGCCTGGAGACCCAGTACTTC. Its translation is CASSGYPGQGLETQYF.

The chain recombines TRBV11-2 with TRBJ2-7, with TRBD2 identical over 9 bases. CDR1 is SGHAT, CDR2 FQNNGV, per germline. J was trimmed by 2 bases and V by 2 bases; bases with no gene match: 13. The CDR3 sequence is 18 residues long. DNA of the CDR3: TGTGCCAGCAGCTTATCCGTAGTGCGGGGGGGGTCACCCTACGAGCAGTACTTC. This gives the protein CASSLSVVRGGSPYEQYF.

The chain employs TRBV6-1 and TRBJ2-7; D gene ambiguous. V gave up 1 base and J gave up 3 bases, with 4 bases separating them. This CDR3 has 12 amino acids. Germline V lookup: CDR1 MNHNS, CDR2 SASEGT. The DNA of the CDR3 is TGTGCCAGCAGTGAAGGAGTCTACGAGCAGTACTTC. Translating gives CASSEGVYEQYF.

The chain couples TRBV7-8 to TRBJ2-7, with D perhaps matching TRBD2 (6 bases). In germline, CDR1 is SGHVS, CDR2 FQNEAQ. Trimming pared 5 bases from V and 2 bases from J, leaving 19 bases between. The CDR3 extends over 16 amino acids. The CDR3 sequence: CASSPRGTAAPYEQYF. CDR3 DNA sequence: TGTGCCAGCAGCCCTCGCGGGACGGCGGCCCCCTACGAGCAGTACTTC.

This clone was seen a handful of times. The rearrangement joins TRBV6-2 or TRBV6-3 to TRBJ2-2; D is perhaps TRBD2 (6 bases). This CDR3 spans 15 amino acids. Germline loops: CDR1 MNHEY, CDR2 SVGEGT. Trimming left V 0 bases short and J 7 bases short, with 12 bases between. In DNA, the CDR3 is TGTGCCAGCAGTTACTCAGGGAGGATGGGCGGGGAGCTGTTTTTT. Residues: CASSYSGRMGGELFF.

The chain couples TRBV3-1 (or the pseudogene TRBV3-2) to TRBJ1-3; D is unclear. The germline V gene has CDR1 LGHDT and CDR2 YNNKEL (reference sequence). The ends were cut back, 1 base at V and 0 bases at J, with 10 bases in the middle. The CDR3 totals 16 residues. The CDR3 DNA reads TGTGCCAGCAGCCAAGTCCCGGCTAGCTCTGGAAACACCATATATTTT. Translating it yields CASSQVPASSGNTIYF.

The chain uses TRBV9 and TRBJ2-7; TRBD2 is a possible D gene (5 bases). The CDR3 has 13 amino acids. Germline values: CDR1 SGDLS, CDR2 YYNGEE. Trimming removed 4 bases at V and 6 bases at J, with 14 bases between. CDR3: CASSILSETEQYF. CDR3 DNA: TGTGCCAGCAGCATACTTAGCGAGACCGAGCAGTACTTC.

As DNA, the CDR3 is TGTGCCAGCAGTAGGACTAAGGGCACAGATACGCAGTATTTT. Protein: CASSRTKGTDTQYF. The V and J genes are TRBV6-5 and TRBJ2-3; TRBD2 is a possible D gene (6 bases). The germline gives CDR1 MNHEY, CDR2 SVGAGI. The V and J ends lost 5 bases and 1 base respectively, with 10 bases between them. The CDR3 covers 14 residues.

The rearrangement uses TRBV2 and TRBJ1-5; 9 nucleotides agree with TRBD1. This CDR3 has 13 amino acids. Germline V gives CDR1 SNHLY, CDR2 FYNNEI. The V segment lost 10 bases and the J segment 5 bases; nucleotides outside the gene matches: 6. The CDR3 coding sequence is TGTGCCACCAACGACAGGGGGGATCAGCCCCAGCATTTT. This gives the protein CATNDRGDQPQHF.

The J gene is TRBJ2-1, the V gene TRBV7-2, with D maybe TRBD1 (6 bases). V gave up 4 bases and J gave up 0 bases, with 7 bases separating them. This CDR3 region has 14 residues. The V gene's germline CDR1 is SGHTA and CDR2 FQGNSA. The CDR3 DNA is TGTGCCAGCAGCTCGGACAGCTCCTACAATGAGCAGTTCTTC. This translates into CASSSDSSYNEQFF. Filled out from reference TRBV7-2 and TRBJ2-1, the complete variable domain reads GAGVSQSPSNKVTEKGKDVELRCDPISGHTALYWYRQSLGQGLEFLIYFQGNSAPDKSGLPSDRFSAERTGGSVSTLTIQRTQQEDSAVYLCASSSDSSYNEQFFGPGTRLTVL.

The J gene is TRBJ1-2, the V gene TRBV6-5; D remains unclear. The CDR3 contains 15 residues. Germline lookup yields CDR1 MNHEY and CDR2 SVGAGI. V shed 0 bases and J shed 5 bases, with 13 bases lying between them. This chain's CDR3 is CASSYSISDIYGYTF. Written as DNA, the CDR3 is TGTGCCAGCAGTTACTCGATCTCTGACATATATGGCTACACCTTC.